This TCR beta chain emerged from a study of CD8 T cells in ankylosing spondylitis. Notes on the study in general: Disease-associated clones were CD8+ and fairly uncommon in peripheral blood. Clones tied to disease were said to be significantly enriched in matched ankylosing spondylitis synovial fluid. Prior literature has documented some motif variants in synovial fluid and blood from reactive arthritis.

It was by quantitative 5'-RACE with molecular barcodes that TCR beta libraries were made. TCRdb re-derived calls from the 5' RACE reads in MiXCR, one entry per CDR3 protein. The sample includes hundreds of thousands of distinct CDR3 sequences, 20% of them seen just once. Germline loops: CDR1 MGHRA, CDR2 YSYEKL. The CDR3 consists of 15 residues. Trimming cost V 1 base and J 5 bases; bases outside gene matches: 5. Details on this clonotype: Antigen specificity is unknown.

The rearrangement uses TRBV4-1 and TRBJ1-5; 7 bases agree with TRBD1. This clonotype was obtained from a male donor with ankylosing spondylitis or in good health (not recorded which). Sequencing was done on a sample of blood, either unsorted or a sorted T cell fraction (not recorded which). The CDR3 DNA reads TGCGCCAGCAGCCAAGTTGACAGGGTTGATCAGCCCCAGCATTTT. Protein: CASSQVDRVDQPQHF.